Detailed here is one T cell receptor (beta chain). Its antigen is not identified. Other DNA sequences in this sample translate to the same CDR3. These data come from a study of cytomegalovirus exposure and HLA in healthy donors. Study outcomes and limitations: The study designated fewer than 200 TCR beta chains cytomegalovirus-associated. Three CMV-associated chains proved CMV antigen-specific in vitro. According to an earlier analysis, most TCR beta V segments yielded productive rearrangements about 87% or about 30% of the time. Cytomegalovirus status, reportedly, was diagnosed with high specificity and sensitivity by the classifier.

Primers included in the PCR were 60 Vbeta and 13 Jbeta primers. Some clones are missing from TCRdb's copy, which holds only in-frame ones; the method was immunoSEQ multiplex PCR. The sample carries over 150,000 clones, over 70% recorded once. The sequence came from a woman aged 45 to 65 in good health and CMV-seropositive. The sample taken for sequencing was PBMCs.

The CDR3 bases are TGTGCCAGCAGCTTAGCCTCAGGACAGGGTGACTATGGCTACACCTTC. It translates to CASSLASGQGDYGYTF. This sequence joins TRBV7-2 and TRBJ1-2; 8 bases agree with TRBD1. Germline V CDR1 and CDR2: SGHTA, FQGNSA. The CDR3 runs to 16 residues. V was clipped by 0 bases and J by 3 bases; unmatched bases: 6.